A single sample is the source of the 10 T cell receptor beta chains below, sequenced in a study of blood T cell repertoires in COVID-19. Assay: immunoSEQ multiplex PCR; the TCRdb copy retains only in-frame clones and omits some. Here the sample spans about 59,000 clones, roughly 91% being singletons. Sequencing was done on a sample of peripheral blood. Every receptor here comes from a human donor in a cohort sampled during active COVID-19.

The chain uses TRBV4-3 and TRBJ1-6; the D gene is possibly TRBD1 (6 bases). Looked up from germline, CDR1 is LGHNA and CDR2 is YSLEER. This CDR3 region has 18 residues. Trimming removed 2 bases from V and 0 bases from J, with 14 bases in between. DNA of the CDR3: TGCGCCAGCAGCCAAAGGGACACCTGGAGCTCCTATAATTCACCCCTCCACTTT. This codes for CASSQRDTWSSYNSPLHF.

The chain is built from TRBV7-9 and TRBJ2-3; the D is unclear. Germline CDR1 reads SEHNR; CDR2 reads FQNEAQ (reference sequence). V was shortened by 10 bases and J by 2 bases, with 16 bases between the two germline ends. The length of the CDR3 is 14 residues. CDR3 sequence (DNA): TGTGCCATCAAGCTTACCGGTATCACAGATACGCAGTATTTT. It is translated as CAIKLTGITDTQYF.

This chain uses TRBV4-1 with TRBJ2-5, with 9 positions matching TRBD2. Germline CDR1 and CDR2: MGHRA and YSYEKL. The CDR3 runs 18 residues. V was clipped by 3 bases and J by 4 bases; unmatched bases: 15. CDR3 nucleotide sequence: TGCGCCAGCAGCCAGGCCCCGGGACTAGCAAGGGGGCGAGAGACCCAGTACTTC. Its protein product is CASSQAPGLARGRETQYF.

The CDR3 region has the DNA TGTGCCAGTAGTACGGGGACACCACTCTTCTCTGGAAACACCATATATTTT. Its translation: CASSTGTPLFSGNTIYF. V usage is TRBV19 and J usage is TRBJ1-3, with D possibly TRBD1 on 6 matching bases. The CDR3 runs 17 residues. V lost 4 bases, J lost 0 bases, and 16 bases lay in between. CDR1 LNHDA and CDR2 SQIVND come from the germline V gene (reference sequence).

The rearrangement links TRBV18 to TRBJ2-7; 9 nucleotides agree with TRBD2. With 4 bases clipped from V and 4 bases from J, the junction kept 5 bases outside the gene matches. The germline gives CDR1 KGHSH, CDR2 LQKENI. The CDR3 is made up of 14 amino acids. CDR3 sequence reads: CASSRLAGLYEQYF. DNA for the CDR3: TGTGCCAGCTCACGGCTAGCGGGATTGTACGAGCAGTACTTC.

This chain links TRBV5-1 with TRBJ2-3; TRBD2 might be the D (5 bases). Trimming removed 4 bases at V and 1 base at J, with 10 bases between. The CDR3 consists of 14 residues. Germline V gives CDR1 SGHRS, CDR2 YFSETQ. CDR3 region: CASSRTSRTDTQYF. The DNA for the CDR3 is TGCGCCAGCAGCCGGACTTCGCGCACAGATACGCAGTATTTT.

The chain employs TRBV15 and TRBJ1-2; 9 nucleotides align to TRBD1. Germline V lookup: CDR1 LNHNV, CDR2 YYDKDF (reference sequence). Trimming took 4 bases from V and 2 from J; bases not matched to a gene: 5. The CDR3 loop spans 15 amino acids. The CDR3 reads CATSTTGTGNYGYTF. Here the CDR3 DNA reads TGTGCCACCAGCACAACGGGGACAGGGAACTATGGCTACACCTTC.

This chain links TRBV29-1 with TRBJ2-7; 9 bases align to TRBD1. The CDR3 is 15 residues long. Trimming removed 6 bases from V and 4 bases from J; junction bases left unmatched: 13. The germline gives CDR1 SQVTM, CDR2 ANQGSEA. This CDR3 is CSVETWDRDGYEQYF. CDR3 coding DNA: TGCAGCGTGGAGACGTGGGACAGGGACGGATACGAGCAGTACTTC.

J is TRBJ2-4 and V is TRBV10-2, with D perhaps matching TRBD1 (6 bases). V was pared by 8 bases and J by 5 bases, with 13 bases between. The CDR3 extends over 13 amino acids. CDR1 is WSHSY and CDR2 is SAAADI in the germline V gene. The CDR3 nucleotides read TGCGCCAGCTCCCTGGGACAAGAAAACATTCAGTACTTC. This sequence encodes CASSLGQENIQYF.

The count of this clone is one. Here the CDR3 DNA reads TGTGCCAGCAGCTCCCTTCCACTAGCGGGAGGGCCGACGAGGACGCAGTTCTTC. The encoded protein is CASSSLPLAGGPTRTQFF. The chain is built from TRBV11-2 and TRBJ2-1; 13 nucleotides align to TRBD2. The V and J ends lost 4 bases and 12 bases, in that order; junction bases with no gene match: 18. Germline-derived CDR1 and CDR2 are SGHAT and FQNNGV. The CDR3 consists of 18 residues. The whole variable domain, filled in from reference TRBV11-2 and TRBJ2-1, reads EAGVAQSPRYKIIEKRQSVAFWCNPISGHATLYWYQQILGQGPKLLIQFQNNGVVDDSQLPKDRFSAERLKGVDSTLKIQPAKLEDSAVYLCASSSLPLAGGPTRTQFFGPGTRLTVL.